This TCR beta chain was profiled in a study of technical replicates of blood from a handful of donors. Germline CDR1 reads MNHEY; CDR2 reads SVGAGI. CDR3 length equals 14 residues. After removal of 5 bases from V and 7 bases from J, the junction contained 6 bases not matched to a gene. Sequenced by immunoSEQ multiplex PCR; TCRdb stores in-frame clones only, minus some. The sample holds approximately 77,000 clones, approximately 94% seen once. V and J are TRBV6-5 and TRBJ1-2; 11 positions agree with TRBD1. This TCR derives from a human donor in good health. The sequencing sample was made of T cells isolated from PBMCs. The CDR3 sequence: CASSLGQGARGYTF. CDR3 nucleotides: TGTGCCAGCAGTCTAGGACAGGGGGCGCGTGGCTACACCTTC.